This T cell receptor beta chain was sequenced for a study of shared clonotypes between healthy human individuals. In the study overall: Per donor, CD8 memory used one plate, CD8 naive used two, CD4 memory used three and CD4 naive used three. Study-level findings and limits: It was only blood that was sampled, and tissue repertoires likely differ. Enrolling few donors narrowed the genetic and exposure-history diversity that was represented.

CD8 cells regarded as naive lacked CD45RO, were positively chosen for CCR7, and omitted terminally differentiated effector memory CD45RA+ cells. This clone has a single count. Its specificity is unknown. Here immunoSEQ multiplex PCR was the method, and the copy in TCRdb shows in-frame clones only, minus some. The table records 550,000 to 750,000 clones, just over 90% of them present only once. CDR1 is SGHNT and CDR2 is YYREEE in the germline V gene (reference sequence). This CDR3 is built from 16 residues. The J segment lost 6 bases and the V segment lost 2 bases, leaving 9 bases of the junction unmatched.

The sequence derives from a man aged 25 to 40 in good health. This chain connects TRBV5-4 to TRBJ2-7; 12 bases align to TRBD1. The sequencing input was naive CD8+ T cells sorted from blood. The DNA of the CDR3 is TGTGCCAGCAGCTTTGGGGACAGGGGGCCGTTCAGCGAGCAGTACTTC. Amino acid sequence: CASSFGDRGPFSEQYF.